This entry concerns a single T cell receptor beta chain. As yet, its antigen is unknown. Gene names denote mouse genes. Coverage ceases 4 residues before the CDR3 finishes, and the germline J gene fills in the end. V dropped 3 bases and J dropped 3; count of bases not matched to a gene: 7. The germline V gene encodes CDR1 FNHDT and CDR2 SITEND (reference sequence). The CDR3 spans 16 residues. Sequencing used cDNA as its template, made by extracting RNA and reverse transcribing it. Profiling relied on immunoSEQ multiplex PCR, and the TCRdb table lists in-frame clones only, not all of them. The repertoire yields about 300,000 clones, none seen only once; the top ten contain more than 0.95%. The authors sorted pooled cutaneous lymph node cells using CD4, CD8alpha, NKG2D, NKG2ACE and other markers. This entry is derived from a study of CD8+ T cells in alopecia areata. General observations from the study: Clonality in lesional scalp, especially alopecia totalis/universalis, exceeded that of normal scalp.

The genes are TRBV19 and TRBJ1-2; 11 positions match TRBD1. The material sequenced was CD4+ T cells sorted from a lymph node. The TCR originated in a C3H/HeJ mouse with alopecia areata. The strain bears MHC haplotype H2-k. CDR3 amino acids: CASSSAPGQGDSDYTF. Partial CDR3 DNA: TGTGCCAGCAGTAGCGCTCCGGGACAGGGGGACTCC.